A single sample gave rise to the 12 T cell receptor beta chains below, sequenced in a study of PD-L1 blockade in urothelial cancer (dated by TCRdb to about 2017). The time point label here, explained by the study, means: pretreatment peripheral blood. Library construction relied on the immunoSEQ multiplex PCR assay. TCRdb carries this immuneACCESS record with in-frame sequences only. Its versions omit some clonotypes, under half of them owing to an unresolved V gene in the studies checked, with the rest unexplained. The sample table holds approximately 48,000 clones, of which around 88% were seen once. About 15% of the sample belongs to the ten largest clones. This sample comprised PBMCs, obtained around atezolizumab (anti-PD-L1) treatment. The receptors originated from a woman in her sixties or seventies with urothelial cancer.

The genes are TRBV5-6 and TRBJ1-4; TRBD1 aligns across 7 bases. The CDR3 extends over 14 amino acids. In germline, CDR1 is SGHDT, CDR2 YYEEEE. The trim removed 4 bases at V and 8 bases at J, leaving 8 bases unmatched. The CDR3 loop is CASSLGTASEKLFF. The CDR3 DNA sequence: TGTGCCAGCAGCCTCGGGACAGCCTCCGAAAAACTGTTTTTT.

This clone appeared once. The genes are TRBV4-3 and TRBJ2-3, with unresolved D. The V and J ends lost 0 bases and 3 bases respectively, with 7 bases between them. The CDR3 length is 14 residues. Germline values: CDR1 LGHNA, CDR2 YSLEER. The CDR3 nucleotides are TGCGCCAGCAGCCAAGACAGGCTTACAGATACGCAGTATTTT. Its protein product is CASSQDRLTDTQYF.

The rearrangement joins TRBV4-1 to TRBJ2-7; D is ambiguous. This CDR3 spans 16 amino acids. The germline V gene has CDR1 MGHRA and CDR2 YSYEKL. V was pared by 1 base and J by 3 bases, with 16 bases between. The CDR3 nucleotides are TGCGCCAGCAGCCAAGCCCCGATTTCCGGTAGCTACGAGCAGTACTTC. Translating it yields CASSQAPISGSYEQYF.

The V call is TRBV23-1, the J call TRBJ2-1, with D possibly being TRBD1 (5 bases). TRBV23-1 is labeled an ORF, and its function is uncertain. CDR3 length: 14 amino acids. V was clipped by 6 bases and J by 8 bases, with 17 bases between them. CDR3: CASRKGRSIHEQFF. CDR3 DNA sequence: TGCGCCAGCAGAAAGGGGCGCAGTATCCATGAGCAGTTCTTC.

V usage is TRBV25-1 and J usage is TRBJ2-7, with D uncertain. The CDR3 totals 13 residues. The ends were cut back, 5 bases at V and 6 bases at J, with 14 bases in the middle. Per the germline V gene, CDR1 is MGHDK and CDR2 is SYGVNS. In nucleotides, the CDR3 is TGTGCCAGCAGTAACCAGGTGAACGGCGAGCAGTACTTC. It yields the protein CASSNQVNGEQYF.

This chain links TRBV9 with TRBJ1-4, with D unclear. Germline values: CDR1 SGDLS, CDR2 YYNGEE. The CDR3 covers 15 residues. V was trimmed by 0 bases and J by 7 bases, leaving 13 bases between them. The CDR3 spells CASSVGLQRGEKLFF. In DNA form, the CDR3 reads TGTGCCAGCAGCGTAGGCTTACAGCGGGGTGAAAAACTGTTTTTT.

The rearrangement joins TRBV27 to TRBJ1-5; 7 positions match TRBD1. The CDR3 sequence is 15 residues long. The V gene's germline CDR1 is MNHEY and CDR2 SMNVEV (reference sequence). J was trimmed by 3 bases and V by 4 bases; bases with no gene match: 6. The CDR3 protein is CASSSGTVANQPQHF. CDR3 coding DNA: TGTGCCAGCAGTTCAGGGACAGTCGCCAATCAGCCCCAGCATTTT.

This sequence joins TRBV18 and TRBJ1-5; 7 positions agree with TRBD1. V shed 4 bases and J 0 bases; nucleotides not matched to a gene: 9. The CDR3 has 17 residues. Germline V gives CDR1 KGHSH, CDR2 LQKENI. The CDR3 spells CASSQYDRVDSNQPQHF. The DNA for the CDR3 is TGTGCCAGCTCACAATACGACAGGGTAGATAGCAATCAGCCCCAGCATTTT.

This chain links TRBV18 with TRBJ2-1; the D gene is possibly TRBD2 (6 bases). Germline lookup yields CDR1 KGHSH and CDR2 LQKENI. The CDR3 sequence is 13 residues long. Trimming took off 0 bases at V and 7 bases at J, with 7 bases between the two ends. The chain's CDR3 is CASSPPSGNEQFF. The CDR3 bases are TGTGCCAGCTCACCACCGAGCGGGAATGAGCAGTTCTTC.

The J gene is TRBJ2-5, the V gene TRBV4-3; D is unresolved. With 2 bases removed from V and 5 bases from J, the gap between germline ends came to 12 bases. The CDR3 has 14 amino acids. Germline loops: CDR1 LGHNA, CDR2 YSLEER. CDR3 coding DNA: TGCGCCAGCAGCCAATCCCCTCGGTCGGAGACCCAGTACTTC. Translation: CASSQSPRSETQYF.

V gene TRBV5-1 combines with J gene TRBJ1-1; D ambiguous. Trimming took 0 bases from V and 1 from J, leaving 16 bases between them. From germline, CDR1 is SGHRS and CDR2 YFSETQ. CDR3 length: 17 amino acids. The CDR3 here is CASSLAYGWERNTEAFF. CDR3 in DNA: TGCGCCAGCAGCTTGGCCTATGGTTGGGAGAGGAACACTGAAGCTTTCTTT.

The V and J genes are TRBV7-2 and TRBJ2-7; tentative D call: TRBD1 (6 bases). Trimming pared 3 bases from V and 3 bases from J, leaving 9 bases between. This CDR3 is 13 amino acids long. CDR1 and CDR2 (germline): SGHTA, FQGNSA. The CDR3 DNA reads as TGTGCCAGCAGCTTTGGGGGCGTCTACGAGCAGTACTTC. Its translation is CASSFGGVYEQYF.